The sequence of this TCR beta chain was determined in a study of blood T cells in healthy people across ages. Primed by a sample-barcoded 5' primer and a J-beta primer mix, a second PCR proceeded for about 7 to 11 cycles. TCRdb redid the calling of the 5' RACE reads with MiXCR, one entry per CDR3 protein. The data contain about 680,000 distinct CDR3 sequences, roughly 49% of them singletons. In the case of this clonotype: Its cognate antigen is unknown.

From germline, CDR1 is SGHVS and CDR2 FNYEAQ. The CDR3 contains 15 residues. Trimming took off 1 base at V and 4 bases at J, with 13 bases between the two ends. Study observations and caveats: It was not possible, with unsorted PBMCs, to conclusively compare naive and antigen-experienced cells.

Aged about 6 to 100, donors were systemically healthy Caucasians from Russia. Sample: blood. This TCR came from a woman aged 60-75 years in good health. The chain joins TRBV7-6 to TRBJ1-2; a possible D gene is TRBD1 (6 bases). The CDR3 region has the DNA TGTGCCAGCAGCTTAGACGAGGGGGTAGGCTATGGCTACACCTTC. Encoded protein: CASSLDEGVGYGYTF.